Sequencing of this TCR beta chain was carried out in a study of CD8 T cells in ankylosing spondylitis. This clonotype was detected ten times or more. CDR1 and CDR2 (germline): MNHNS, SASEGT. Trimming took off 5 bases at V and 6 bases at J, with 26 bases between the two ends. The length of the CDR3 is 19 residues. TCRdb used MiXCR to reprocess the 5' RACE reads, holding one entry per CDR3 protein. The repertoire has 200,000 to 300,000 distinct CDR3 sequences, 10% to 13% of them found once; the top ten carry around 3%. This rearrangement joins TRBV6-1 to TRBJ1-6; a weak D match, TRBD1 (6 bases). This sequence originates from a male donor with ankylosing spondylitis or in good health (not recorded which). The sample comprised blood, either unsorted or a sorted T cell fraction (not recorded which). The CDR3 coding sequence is TGTGCCAGCAGTCGCCAGACCCAGGGGTCCATGGGCTCTAATTCACCCCTCCACTTT. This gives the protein CASSRQTQGSMGSNSPLHF.